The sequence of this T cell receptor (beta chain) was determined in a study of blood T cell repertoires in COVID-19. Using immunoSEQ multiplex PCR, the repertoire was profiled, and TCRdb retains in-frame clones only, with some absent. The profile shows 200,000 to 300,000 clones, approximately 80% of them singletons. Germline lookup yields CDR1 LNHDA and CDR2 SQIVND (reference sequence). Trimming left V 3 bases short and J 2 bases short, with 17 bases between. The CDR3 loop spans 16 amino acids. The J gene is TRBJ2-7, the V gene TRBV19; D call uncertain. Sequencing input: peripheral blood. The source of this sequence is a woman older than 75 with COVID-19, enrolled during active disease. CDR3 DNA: TGTGCCAGTAGTATTTTCTCGAATGCGCTCCCCTACGAGCAGTACTTC. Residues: CASSIFSNALPYEQYF. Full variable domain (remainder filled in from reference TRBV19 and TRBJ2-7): DGGITQSPKYLFRKEGQNVTLSCEQNLNHDAMYWYRQDPGQGLRLIYYSQIVNDFQKGDIAEGYSVSREKKESFPLTVTSAQKNPTAFYLCASSIFSNALPYEQYFGPGTRLTVT.